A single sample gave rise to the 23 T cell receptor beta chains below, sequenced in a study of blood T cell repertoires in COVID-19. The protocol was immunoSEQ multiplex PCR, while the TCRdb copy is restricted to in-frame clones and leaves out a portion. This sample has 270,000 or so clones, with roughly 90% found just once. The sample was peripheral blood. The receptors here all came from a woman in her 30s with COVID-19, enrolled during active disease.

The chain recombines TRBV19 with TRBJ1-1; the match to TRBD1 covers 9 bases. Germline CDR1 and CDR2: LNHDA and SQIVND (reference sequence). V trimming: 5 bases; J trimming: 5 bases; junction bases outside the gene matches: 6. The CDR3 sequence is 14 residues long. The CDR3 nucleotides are TGTGCCAGTAGTTTAGGACAGGGGAGGACTGAAGCTTTCTTT. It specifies CASSLGQGRTEAFF.

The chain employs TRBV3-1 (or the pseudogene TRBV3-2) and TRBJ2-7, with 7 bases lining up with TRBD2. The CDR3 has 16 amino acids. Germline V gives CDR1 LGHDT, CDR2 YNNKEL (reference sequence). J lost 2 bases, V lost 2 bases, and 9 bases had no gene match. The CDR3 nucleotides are TGTGCCAGCAGCCAACAAACCCGGGGGGTGACCTACGAGCAGTACTTC. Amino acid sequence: CASSQQTRGVTYEQYF.

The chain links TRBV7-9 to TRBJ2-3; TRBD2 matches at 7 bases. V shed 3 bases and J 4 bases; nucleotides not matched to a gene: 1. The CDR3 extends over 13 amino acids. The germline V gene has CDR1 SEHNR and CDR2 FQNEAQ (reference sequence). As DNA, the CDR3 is TGTGCCAGCAGCTTTCTAGCGGCAGATACGCAGTATTTT. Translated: CASSFLAADTQYF.

The CDR3: CASSKRPTGGNSPLHF. CDR3 in DNA: TGTGCCAGCAGCAAACGTCCGACAGGGGGCAATTCACCCCTCCACTTT. The chain employs TRBV21-1 and TRBJ1-6; the DNA was not compared with TRBD1, the D call given in the table. TRBV21-1 constitutes a pseudogene. The CDR3 is 16 residues long.

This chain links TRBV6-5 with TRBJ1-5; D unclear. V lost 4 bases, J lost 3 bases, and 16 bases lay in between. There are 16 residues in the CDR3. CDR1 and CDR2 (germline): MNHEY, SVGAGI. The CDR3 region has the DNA TGTGCCAGCAGTTCCCCCTCAGGAACTCCCAATCAGCCCCAGCATTTT. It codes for CASSSPSGTPNQPQHF.

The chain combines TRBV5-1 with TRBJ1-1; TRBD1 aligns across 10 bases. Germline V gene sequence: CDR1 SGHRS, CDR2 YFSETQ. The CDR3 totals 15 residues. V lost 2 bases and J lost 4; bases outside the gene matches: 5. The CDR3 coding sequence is TGCGCCAGCAGCTTACGACAGGGGGCGGCCACTGAAGCTTTCTTT. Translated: CASSLRQGAATEAFF.

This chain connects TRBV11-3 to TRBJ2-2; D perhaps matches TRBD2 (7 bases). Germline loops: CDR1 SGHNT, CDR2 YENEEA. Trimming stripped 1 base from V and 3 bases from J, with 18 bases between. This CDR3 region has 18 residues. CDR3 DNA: TGTGCCAGCAGCTTAGCCTTGCCGGGGGGCCCGGACACCGGGGAGCTGTTTTTT. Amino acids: CASSLALPGGPDTGELFF.

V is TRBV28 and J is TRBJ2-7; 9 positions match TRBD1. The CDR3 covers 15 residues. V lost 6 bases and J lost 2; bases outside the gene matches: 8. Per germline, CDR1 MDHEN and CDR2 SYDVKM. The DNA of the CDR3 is TGTGCCAGCAGCCTAGGGACAGGGCGCCCCTACGAGCAGTACTTC. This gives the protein CASSLGTGRPYEQYF.

DNA of the CDR3: TGTGCCAGCAGTCCCGGACAGACCCCGCTCTATGGCTACACCTTC. It encodes CASSPGQTPLYGYTF. V usage is TRBV7-9 and J usage is TRBJ1-2; weak D call: TRBD1 (6 bases). V lost 6 bases, J lost 4 bases, and 18 bases lay in between. There are 15 residues in the CDR3. The V gene's germline CDR1 is SEHNR and CDR2 FQNEAQ (reference sequence).

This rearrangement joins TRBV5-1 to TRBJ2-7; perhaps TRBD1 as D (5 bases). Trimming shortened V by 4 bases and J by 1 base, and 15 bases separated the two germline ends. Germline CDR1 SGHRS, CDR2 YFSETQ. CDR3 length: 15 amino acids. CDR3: CASSPAPTGSYEQYF. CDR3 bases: TGCGCCAGCAGCCCTGCCCCCACAGGTTCCTACGAGCAGTACTTC.

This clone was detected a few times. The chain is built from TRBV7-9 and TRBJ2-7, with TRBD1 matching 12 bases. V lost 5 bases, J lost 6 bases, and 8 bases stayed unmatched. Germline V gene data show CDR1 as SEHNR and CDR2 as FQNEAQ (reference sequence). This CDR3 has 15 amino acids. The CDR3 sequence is CASSSRDRGRSEQYF. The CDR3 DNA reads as TGTGCCAGCAGCAGCCGGGACAGGGGGCGTTCCGAGCAGTACTTC.

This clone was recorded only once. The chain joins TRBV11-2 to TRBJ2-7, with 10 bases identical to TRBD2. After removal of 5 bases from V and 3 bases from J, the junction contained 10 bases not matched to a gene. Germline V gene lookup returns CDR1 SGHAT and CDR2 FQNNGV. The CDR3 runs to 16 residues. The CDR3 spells CASSPPGAGGNYEQYF. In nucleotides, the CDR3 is TGTGCCAGCAGCCCCCCAGGAGCGGGGGGGAACTACGAGCAGTACTTC.

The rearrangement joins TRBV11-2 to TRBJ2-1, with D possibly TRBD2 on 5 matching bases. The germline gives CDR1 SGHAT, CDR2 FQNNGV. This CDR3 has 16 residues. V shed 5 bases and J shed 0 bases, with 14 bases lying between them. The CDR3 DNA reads TGTGCCAGCAGCCCCATAAGAGGGAGCTCCTACAATGAGCAGTTCTTC. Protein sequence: CASSPIRGSSYNEQFF.

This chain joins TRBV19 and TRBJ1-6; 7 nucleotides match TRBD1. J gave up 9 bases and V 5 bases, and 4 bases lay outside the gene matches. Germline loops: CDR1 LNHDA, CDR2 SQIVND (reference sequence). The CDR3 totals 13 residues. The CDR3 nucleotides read TGTGCCAGTAGTGGACAGGTGGGTTCACCCCTCCACTTT. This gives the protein CASSGQVGSPLHF.

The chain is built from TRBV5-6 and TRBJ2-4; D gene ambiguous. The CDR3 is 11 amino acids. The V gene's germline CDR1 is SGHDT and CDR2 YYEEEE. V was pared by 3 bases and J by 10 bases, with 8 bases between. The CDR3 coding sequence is TGTGCCAGCAGCTCCGGAGTGATTCAGTACTTC. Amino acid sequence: CASSSGVIQYF.

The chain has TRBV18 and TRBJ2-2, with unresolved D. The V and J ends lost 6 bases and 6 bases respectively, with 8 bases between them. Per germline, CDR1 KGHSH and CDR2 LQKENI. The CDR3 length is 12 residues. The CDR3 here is CASSPNAGELFF. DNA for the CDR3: TGTGCCAGCTCCCCCAATGCCGGGGAGCTGTTTTTT.

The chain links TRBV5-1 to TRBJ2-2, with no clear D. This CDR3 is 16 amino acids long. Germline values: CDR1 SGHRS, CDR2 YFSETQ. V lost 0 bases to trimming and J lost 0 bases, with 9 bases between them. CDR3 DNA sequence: TGCGCCAGCAGCTTGGGATTAACAGCGAACACCGGGGAGCTGTTTTTT. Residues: CASSLGLTANTGELFF.

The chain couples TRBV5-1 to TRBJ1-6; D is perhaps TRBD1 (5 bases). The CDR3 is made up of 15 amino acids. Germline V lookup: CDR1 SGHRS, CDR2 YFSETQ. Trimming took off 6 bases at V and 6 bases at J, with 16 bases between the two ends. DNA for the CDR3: TGCGCCAGCACCCAACAGGAGAACCTTAATTCACCCCTCCACTTT. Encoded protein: CASTQQENLNSPLHF.

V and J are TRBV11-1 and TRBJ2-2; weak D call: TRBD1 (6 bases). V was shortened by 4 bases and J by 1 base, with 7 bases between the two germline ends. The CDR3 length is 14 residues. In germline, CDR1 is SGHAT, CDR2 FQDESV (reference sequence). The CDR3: CASSSQGNTGELFF. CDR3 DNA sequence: TGTGCCAGCAGCTCACAGGGGAACACCGGGGAGCTGTTTTTT.

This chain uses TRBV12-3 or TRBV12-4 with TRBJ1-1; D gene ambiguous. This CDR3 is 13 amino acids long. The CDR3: CAVTAGLNTEAFF. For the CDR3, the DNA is TGTGCGGTCACCGCCGGTTTGAACACTGAAGCTTTCTTT.

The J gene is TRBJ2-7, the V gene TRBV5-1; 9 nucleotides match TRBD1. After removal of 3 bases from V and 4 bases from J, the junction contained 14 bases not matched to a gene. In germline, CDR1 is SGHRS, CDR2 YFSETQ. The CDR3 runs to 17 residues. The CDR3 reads CASSSLPSDRGAYEQYF. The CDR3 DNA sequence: TGCGCCAGCAGCTCTCTACCCTCGGACAGGGGAGCGTACGAGCAGTACTTC.

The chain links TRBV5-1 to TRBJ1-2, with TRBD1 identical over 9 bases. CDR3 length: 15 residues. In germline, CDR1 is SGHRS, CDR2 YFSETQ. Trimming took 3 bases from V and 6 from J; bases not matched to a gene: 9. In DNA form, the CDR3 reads TGCGCCAGCAGCTCAAGATCGGACAGGGGCGATGGCTACACCTTC. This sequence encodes CASSSRSDRGDGYTF. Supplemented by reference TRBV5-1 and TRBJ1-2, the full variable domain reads KAGVTQTPRYLIKTRGQQVTLSCSPISGHRSVSWYQQTPGQGLQFLFEYFSETQRNKGNFPGRFSGRQFSNSRSEMNVSTLELGDSALYLCASSSRSDRGDGYTFGSGTRLTVV.

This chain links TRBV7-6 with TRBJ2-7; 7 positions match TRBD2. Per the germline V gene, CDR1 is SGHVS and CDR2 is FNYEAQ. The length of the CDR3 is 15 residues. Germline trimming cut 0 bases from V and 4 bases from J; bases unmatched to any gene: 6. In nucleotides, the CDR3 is TGTGCCAGCAGCTTAGCGGCCGGGACTACATACGAGCAGTACTTC. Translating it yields CASSLAAGTTYEQYF.